The rows below give T cell receptor beta chains drawn from one sample of a study of human T cells and chemical hapten exposure. TCRdb fed the RACE reads into MiXCR, producing one record per CDR3 protein. This table holds approximately 38,000 distinct CDR3 sequences, under 12% found once. The sample here was whole blood, taken in connection with sensitization to the hapten diphenylcyclopropenone (DPC). Every receptor here comes from a man aged 25-40 years with alopecia areata. Some clones in this sample may be carry-over from other donors' samples. The CDR3 runs from the conserved cysteine through the conserved F or W. A D gene is named only where the DNA matches it firmly. For some rows the clone size is stated as once, few or many, or as a class when expanded; others skip it.

TRBD2	few	15	TRBV6-5	TRBJ2-1	CASSGLADSYNEQFF	TGTGCCAGCAGTGGACTAGCGGACTCCTACAATGAGCAGTTCTTC
.	.	15	TRBV6-2/TRBV6-3	TRBJ2-2	CASSYLSRSTGELFF	TGTGCCAGCAGTTACCTTTCTAGGTCTACCGGGGAGCTGTTTTTT
.	few	14	TRBV29-1	TRBJ1-6	CSVAGQGSNSPLHF	TGCAGCGTCGCCGGGCAGGGCTCTAATTCACCCCTCCACTTT
.	many	12	TRBV7-2	TRBJ1-5	CASSPRIGPQHF	TGTGCCAGCAGCCCACGGATCGGGCCCCAGCATTTT
.	.	18	TRBV7-2	TRBJ2-1	CASSLGFGIIGSYNEQFF	TGTGCCAGCAGCTTAGGTTTCGGGATTATCGGGTCCTACAATGAGCAGTTCTTC
.	.	13	TRBV27	TRBJ1-1	CASSWTVNTEAFF	TGTGCCAGCAGTTGGACAGTGAACACTGAAGCTTTCTTT
TRBD1	many	12	TRBV29-1	TRBJ1-2	CSARQGNYGYTF	TGCAGCGCCCGACAGGGAAACTATGGCTACACCTTC
TRBD2	many	13	TRBV6-2/TRBV6-3	TRBJ2-1	CASSWTSPNEQFF	TGTGCCAGCAGTTGGACTAGCCCAAATGAGCAGTTCTTC
.	many	13	TRBV4-2	TRBJ1-5	CASSKPGNQPQHF	TGTGCCAGCAGCAAGCCGGGGAATCAGCCCCAGCATTTT
.	.	10	TRBV19	TRBJ2-2	CARRNGELFF	TGTGCCAGAAGAAACGGGGAGCTGTTTTTT
.	many	13	TRBV6-1	TRBJ1-5	CASSSGAHQPQHF	TGTGCCAGCAGTTCAGGGGCCCATCAGCCCCAGCATTTT
.	many	14	TRBV20-1	TRBJ1-1	CSARGATGHTEAFF	TGCAGTGCTAGAGGGGCAACAGGGCACACTGAAGCTTTCTTT
.	.	13	TRBV3-1	TRBJ1-4	CASSSHRPGKLFF	TGTGCCAGCAGCTCCCACCGTCCCGGAAAACTGTTTTTT
.	.	12	TRBV29-1	TRBJ1-2	CSVVRDSWGYTF	TGCAGCGTTGTGCGGGACTCTTGGGGCTACACCTTC
.	.	14	TRBV4-3	TRBJ2-2	CASSQEEFSGELFF	TGCGCCAGCAGCCAAGAAGAGTTTTCCGGGGAGCTGTTTTTT
.	many	14	TRBV27	TRBJ2-5	CASSLSRGRETQYF	TGTGCCAGCAGTTTAAGCAGGGGCCGGGAGACCCAGTACTTC
.	few	13	TRBV6-6	TRBJ2-1	CASSWGRNNEQFF	TGTGCCAGCAGTTGGGGACGAAACAATGAGCAGTTCTTC
.	many	13	TRBV11-3	TRBJ1-5	CASSLAVNQPQHF	TGTGCCAGCAGCTTAGCCGTCAATCAGCCCCAGCATTTT
.	many	13	TRBV6-6	TRBJ1-2	CASNSDPAAGYTF	TGTGCCAGCAACTCAGACCCCGCGGCTGGCTACACCTTC
.	few	17	TRBV18	TRBJ1-3	CASSPIQVHSSGNTIYF	TGTGCCAGCTCACCGATACAGGTCCATTCCTCTGGAAACACCATATATTTT
.	.	13	TRBV6-4	TRBJ1-6	CASRQGNNSPLHF	TGTGCCAGCAGACAGGGAAATAATTCACCCCTCCACTTT
TRBD1	few	14	TRBV29-1	TRBJ1-5	CSVSTGVGNQPQHF	TGCAGCGTTAGCACAGGGGTAGGCAATCAGCCCCAGCATTTT
.	many	14	TRBV2	TRBJ1-5	CASREGDSNQPQHF	TGTGCCAGCCGGGAAGGGGACAGCAATCAGCCCCAGCATTTT
TRBD2	many	13	TRBV5-1	TRBJ2-1	CASSFTGLVEQFF	TGCGCCAGCAGCTTTACTGGACTAGTCGAACAGTTCTTC
TRBD2	many	18	TRBV7-7	TRBJ2-2	CASSPLAGGTSNTGELFF	TGTGCCAGCAGCCCACTAGCGGGGGGCACCTCGAACACCGGGGAGCTGTTTTTT
TRBD1	many	16	TRBV7-9	TRBJ2-1	CASSFSSGTGVNEQFF	TGTGCCAGCAGCTTCTCCTCCGGGACAGGGGTCAATGAGCAGTTCTTC